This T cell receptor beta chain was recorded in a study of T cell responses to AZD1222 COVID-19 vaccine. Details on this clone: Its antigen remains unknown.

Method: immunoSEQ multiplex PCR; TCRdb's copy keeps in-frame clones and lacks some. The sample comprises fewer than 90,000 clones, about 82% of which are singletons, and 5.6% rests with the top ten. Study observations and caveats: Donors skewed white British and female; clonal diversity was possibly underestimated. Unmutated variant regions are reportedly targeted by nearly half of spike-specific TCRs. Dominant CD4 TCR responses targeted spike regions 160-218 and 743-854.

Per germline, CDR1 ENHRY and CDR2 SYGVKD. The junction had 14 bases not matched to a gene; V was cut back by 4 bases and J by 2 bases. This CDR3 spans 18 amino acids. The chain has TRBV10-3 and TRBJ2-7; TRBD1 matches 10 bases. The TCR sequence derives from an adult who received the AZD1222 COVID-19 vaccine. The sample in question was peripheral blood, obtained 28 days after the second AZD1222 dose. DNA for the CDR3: TGTGCCATCAGTGCTTTCGGACAGGGGGGTTCTCAAGCCTACGAGCAGTACTTC. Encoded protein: CAISAFGQGGSQAYEQYF.